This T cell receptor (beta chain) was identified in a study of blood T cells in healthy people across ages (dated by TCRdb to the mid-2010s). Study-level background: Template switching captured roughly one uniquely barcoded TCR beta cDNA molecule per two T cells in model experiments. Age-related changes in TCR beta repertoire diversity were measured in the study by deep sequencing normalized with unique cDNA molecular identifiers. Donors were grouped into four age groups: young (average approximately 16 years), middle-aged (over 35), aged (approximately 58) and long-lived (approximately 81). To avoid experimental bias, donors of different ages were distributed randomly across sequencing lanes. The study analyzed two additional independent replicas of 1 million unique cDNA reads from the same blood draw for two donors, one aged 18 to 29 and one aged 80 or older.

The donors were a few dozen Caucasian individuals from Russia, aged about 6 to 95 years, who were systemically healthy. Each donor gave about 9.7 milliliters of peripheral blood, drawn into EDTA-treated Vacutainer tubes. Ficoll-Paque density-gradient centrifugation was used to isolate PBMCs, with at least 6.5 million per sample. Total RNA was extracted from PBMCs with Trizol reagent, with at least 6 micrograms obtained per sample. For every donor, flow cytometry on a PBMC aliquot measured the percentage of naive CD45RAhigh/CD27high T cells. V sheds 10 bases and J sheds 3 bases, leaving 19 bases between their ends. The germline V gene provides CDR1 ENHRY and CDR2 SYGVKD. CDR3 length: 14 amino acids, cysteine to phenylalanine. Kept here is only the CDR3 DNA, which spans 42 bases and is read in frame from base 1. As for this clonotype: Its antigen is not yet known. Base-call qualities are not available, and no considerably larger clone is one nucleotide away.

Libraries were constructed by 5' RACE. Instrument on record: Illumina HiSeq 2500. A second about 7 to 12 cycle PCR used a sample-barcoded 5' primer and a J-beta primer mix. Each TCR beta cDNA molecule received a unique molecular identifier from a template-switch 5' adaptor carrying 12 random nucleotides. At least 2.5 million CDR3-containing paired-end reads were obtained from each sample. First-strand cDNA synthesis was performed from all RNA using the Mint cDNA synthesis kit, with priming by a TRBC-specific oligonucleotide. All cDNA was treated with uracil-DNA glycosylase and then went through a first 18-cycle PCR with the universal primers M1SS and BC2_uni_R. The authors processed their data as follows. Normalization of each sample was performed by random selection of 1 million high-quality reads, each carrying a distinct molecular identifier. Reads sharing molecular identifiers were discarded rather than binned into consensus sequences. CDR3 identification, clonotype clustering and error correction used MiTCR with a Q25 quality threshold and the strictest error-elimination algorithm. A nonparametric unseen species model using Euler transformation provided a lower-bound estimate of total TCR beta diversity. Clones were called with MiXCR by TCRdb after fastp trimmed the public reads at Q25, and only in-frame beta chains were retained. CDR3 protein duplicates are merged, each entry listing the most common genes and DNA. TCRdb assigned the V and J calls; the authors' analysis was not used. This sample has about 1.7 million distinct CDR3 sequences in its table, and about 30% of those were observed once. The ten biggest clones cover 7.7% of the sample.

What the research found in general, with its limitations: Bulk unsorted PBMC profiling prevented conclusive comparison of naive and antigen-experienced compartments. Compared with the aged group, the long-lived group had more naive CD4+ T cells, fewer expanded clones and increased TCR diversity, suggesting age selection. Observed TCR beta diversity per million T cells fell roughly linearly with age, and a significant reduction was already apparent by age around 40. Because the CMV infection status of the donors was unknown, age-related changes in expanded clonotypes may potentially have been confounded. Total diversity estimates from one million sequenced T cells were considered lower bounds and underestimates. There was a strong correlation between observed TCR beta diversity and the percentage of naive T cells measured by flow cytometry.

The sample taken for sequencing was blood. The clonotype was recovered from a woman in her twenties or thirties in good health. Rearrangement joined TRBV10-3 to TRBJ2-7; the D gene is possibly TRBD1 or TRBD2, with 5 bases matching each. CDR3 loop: CATNAGIGDYEQYF. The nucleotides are TGTGCCACCAATGCCGGGATAGGGGACTACGAGCAGTACTTC.